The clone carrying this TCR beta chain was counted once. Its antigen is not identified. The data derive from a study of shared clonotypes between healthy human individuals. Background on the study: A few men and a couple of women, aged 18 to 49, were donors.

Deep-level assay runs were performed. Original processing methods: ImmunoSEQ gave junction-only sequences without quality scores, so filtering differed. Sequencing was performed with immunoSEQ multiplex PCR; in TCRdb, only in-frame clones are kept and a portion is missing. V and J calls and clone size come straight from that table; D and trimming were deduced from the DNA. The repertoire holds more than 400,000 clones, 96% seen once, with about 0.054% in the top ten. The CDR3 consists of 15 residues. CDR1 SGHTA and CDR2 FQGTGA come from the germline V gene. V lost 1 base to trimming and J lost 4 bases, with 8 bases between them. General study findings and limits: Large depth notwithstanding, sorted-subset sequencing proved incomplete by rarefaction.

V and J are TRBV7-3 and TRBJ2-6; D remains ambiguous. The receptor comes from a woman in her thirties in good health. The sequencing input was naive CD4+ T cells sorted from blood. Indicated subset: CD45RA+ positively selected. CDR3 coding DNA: TGTGCCAGCAGCTTAAGACGATCAGGGGCCAACGTCCTGACTTTC. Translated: CASSLRRSGANVLTF.